These 27 T cell receptor beta chains were sequenced from one sample in a study of blood T cells in healthy people across ages. A sample-barcoded 5' primer and a J-beta primer mix were used in a second PCR of about 7 to 12 cycles. Via MiXCR, TCRdb re-called the 5' RACE reads, giving one row per CDR3 protein. The sample yields fewer than 800,000 distinct CDR3 sequences, over 45% seen once. Specimen: blood. These receptors all come from a woman aged 55-69 years in good health.

This clonotype has just a few counts. The V gene is TRBV25-1, the J gene TRBJ1-6, with D hard to call. V shed 6 bases and J shed 7 bases, with 16 bases lying between them. The CDR3 consists of 15 residues. Germline CDR1 and CDR2: MGHDK and SYGVNS. The CDR3 loop is CASSRHVGSNSPLHF. CDR3 nucleotide sequence: TGTGCCAGCAGCCGCCACGTAGGCTCCAATTCACCCCTCCACTTT.

The chain recombines TRBV7-6 with TRBJ2-7; 7 bases agree with TRBD2. This CDR3 contains 14 residues. Germline V gene data show CDR1 as SGHVS and CDR2 as FNYEAQ. The V gene end was trimmed by 0 bases and the J gene end by 6 bases; junction bases not matched to a gene: 5. The CDR3 coding sequence is TGTGCCAGCAGCTTAGCGGCCCCTAGCGGCGAGCAGTACTTC. Translation gives CASSLAAPSGEQYF.

This chain links TRBV29-1 with TRBJ2-7; tentative D call: TRBD1 (5 bases). CDR1 is SQVTM and CDR2 is ANQGSEA in the germline V gene. The CDR3 runs 14 residues. V dropped 6 bases and J dropped 4 bases, with 19 bases sitting between them. The CDR3 protein is CSVKMGQGTYEQYF. The DNA of the CDR3 is TGCAGCGTCAAGATGGGGCAGGGCACGTACGAGCAGTACTTC.

This clonotype was picked up a small number of times. This chain connects TRBV20-1 to TRBJ1-5, with 12 bases lining up with TRBD1. There are 16 residues in the CDR3. The V segment lost 6 bases and the J segment 6 bases; nucleotides outside the gene matches: 12. In germline, CDR1 is DFQATT, CDR2 SNEGSKA (reference sequence). The CDR3 DNA reads TGCAGTGCCCCCCGTCTGGGGACAGGGGGCTTTCAGCCCCAGCATTTT. Its translation: CSAPRLGTGGFQPQHF.

V is TRBV20-1 and J is TRBJ2-2; a weak D match, TRBD1 (6 bases). The CDR3 totals 15 residues. Germline V gives CDR1 DFQATT, CDR2 SNEGSKA (reference sequence). V was shortened by 1 base and J by 4 bases, with 13 bases between the two germline ends. The CDR3 sequence is CSARGGRGSTGELFF. CDR3 DNA: TGCAGTGCTAGAGGGGGCAGGGGATCCACCGGGGAGCTGTTTTTT.

This clonotype has just a few counts. The chain joins TRBV7-2 to TRBJ2-7; D is ambiguous. V was cut by 4 bases and J by 3 bases, with 7 bases left in between. CDR1 is SGHTA, CDR2 FQGNSA, per germline. This CDR3 contains 12 residues. Written as DNA, the CDR3 is TGTGCCAGCAGCTGGCAATACTACGAGCAGTACTTC. It encodes CASSWQYYEQYF. Drawing the rest from reference TRBV7-2 and TRBJ2-7, the complete variable domain is GAGVSQSPSNKVTEKGKDVELRCDPISGHTALYWYRQSLGQGLEFLIYFQGNSAPDKSGLPSDRFSAERTGGSVSTLTIQRTQQEDSAVYLCASSWQYYEQYFGPGTRLTVT.

As for this clonotype: One junction end disagrees with the germline gene, perhaps due to a read error. This chain uses TRBV6-5 with TRBJ2-7, with TRBD2 as a possible D gene (5 bases). The CDR3 loop spans 14 amino acids. CDR1 MNHEY and CDR2 SVGAGI come from the germline V gene. In DNA, the CDR3 is TGTGCCAACAGTTACTCCCCTAGCAGCTACGAGCAGTACTTC. The encoded protein is CANSYSPSSYEQYF.

The rearrangement uses TRBV4-2 and TRBJ2-4; 9 bases align to TRBD2. Germline V lookup: CDR1 LGHNA, CDR2 YNFKEQ. Trimming cost V 0 bases and J 0 bases; bases outside gene matches: 15. This CDR3 spans 21 amino acids. The CDR3 is CASSQEVGGAGGLLAKNIQYF. The CDR3 nucleotides are TGTGCCAGCAGCCAAGAAGTTGGTGGCGCGGGAGGGCTCCTAGCCAAAAACATTCAGTACTTC.

This clonotype was observed a few times. The chain couples TRBV18 to TRBJ1-1; tentatively, D is TRBD1 (5 bases). The V and J ends lost 6 bases and 2 bases respectively, with 13 bases between them. The CDR3 sequence is 14 residues long. The V gene's germline CDR1 is KGHSH and CDR2 LQKENI. The CDR3: CASSPGPANTEAFF. The DNA of the CDR3 is TGTGCCAGCTCGCCGGGACCGGCCAACACTGAAGCTTTCTTT.

This clonotype has just a few counts. One junction end disagrees with the germline gene, perhaps due to a read error. The V and J genes are TRBV7-2 and TRBJ2-7; 9 bases are a match to TRBD2. The germline V gene encodes CDR1 SGHTA and CDR2 FQGNSA. The CDR3 length is 13 residues. CDR3 protein: CASSLAGVKEQYF. The CDR3 region has the DNA TGTGCCAGCAGTTTAGCGGGAGTGAAGGAGCAGTACTTC.

The chain is built from TRBV20-1 and TRBJ2-1; D is perhaps TRBD2 (5 bases). CDR1 is DFQATT and CDR2 is SNEGSKA in the germline V gene (reference sequence). V was pared by 3 bases and J by 8 bases, with 11 bases between. This CDR3 contains 12 residues. CDR3 nucleotide sequence: TGCAGTGCTAGCGGGAATGGACATGAGCAGTTCTTC. Translation: CSASGNGHEQFF.

The sample holds a few counts of this clonotype. The V call is TRBV14, the J call TRBJ2-1; 7 nucleotides agree with TRBD2. V was clipped by 5 bases and J by 2 bases; unmatched bases: 6. There are 15 residues in the CDR3. Looked up from germline, CDR1 is SGHDN and CDR2 is FVKESK. CDR3 DNA: TGTGCCAGCAGCAAATCTAGCGGAACCTACAATGAGCAGTTCTTC. Amino acid sequence: CASSKSSGTYNEQFF. The full variable domain, completed using reference TRBV14 and TRBJ2-1, is EAGVTQFPSHSVIEKGQTVTLRCDPISGHDNLYWYRRVMGKEIKFLLHFVKESKQDESGMPNNRFLAERTGGTYSTLKVQPAELEDSGVYFCASSKSSGTYNEQFFGPGTRLTVL.

V is TRBV6-2 or TRBV6-3 and J is TRBJ2-1, with TRBD1 as a possible D gene (6 bases). Near its end, the DNA agrees better with TRBJ2-7, so the J call may be wrong. The CDR3 has 12 amino acids. The V gene's germline CDR1 is MNHEY and CDR2 SVGEGT. The CDR3 loop is CASRGHNNEQYF. In DNA form, the CDR3 reads TGTGCCAGCAGGGGACACAACAATGAGCAGTACTTC.

This clonotype was counted between two and nine times. The rearrangement uses TRBV27 and TRBJ1-1, with 7 bases fitting TRBD1. The CDR3 length is 15 residues. Trimming removed 5 bases from V and 5 bases from J; junction bases left unmatched: 11. Germline V gene sequence: CDR1 MNHEY, CDR2 SMNVEV (reference sequence). The CDR3 is CASSPQGGGMTEAFF. Written as DNA, the CDR3 is TGTGCCAGCAGTCCCCAGGGAGGGGGCATGACTGAAGCTTTCTTT.

V gene TRBV6-2 or TRBV6-3 combines with J gene TRBJ2-1; TRBD2 aligns across 9 bases. This CDR3 has 15 amino acids. V shed 7 bases, J shed 7 bases, and the junction held 11 bases outside the gene matches. Germline lookup yields CDR1 MNHEY and CDR2 SVGEGT. CDR3 nucleotides: TGTGCCAGCACTAATTGGGGTAGCGGGAGAAATGAGCAGTTCTTC. Translation: CASTNWGSGRNEQFF.

A remark on this clonotype: One junction end does not reproduce the germline sequence, and a read error may be involved. The chain links TRBV6-1 to TRBJ2-1; no firm D call. In germline, CDR1 is MNHNS, CDR2 SASEGT. The CDR3 covers 16 residues. This CDR3 is CACSEAFQISYNEQFF. Here the CDR3 DNA reads TGTGCCTGCAGTGAAGCCTTCCAGATCTCCTACAATGAGCAGTTCTTC.

The chain joins TRBV28 to TRBJ2-4; D may match TRBD1 or TRBD2 (5 bases each). The CDR3 runs to 14 residues. V shed 3 bases and J shed 8 bases, with 14 bases lying between them. Germline V CDR1 and CDR2: MDHEN, SYDVKM. The CDR3 bases are TGTGCCAGCAGTTTTCGGGGACCGGGTCACATTCAGTACTTC. Amino acid sequence: CASSFRGPGHIQYF.

V is TRBV18 and J is TRBJ1-5; 8 positions match TRBD1. Germline CDR1 KGHSH, CDR2 LQKENI. J gave up 7 bases and V 4 bases, and 9 bases lay outside the gene matches. The CDR3 spans 15 residues. As DNA, the CDR3 is TGTGCCAGCTCACAATTGACAGGGGACGGGCAGCCCCAGCATTTT. Protein sequence: CASSQLTGDGQPQHF.

This clonotype was seen more than once but under ten times. The chain has TRBV10-3 and TRBJ1-1, with D tentatively TRBD1 (5 bases). Germline V gene sequence: CDR1 ENHRY, CDR2 SYGVKD. The CDR3 consists of 13 residues. Trimming took off 3 bases at V and 4 bases at J, with 9 bases between the two ends. The CDR3 DNA sequence: TGTGCCATCAGTGAAAGGGGCTCCACTGAAGCTTTCTTT. It is translated as CAISERGSTEAFF.

This clonotype was recorded a few times. The chain combines TRBV7-2 with TRBJ2-1; D is ambiguous. The length of the CDR3 is 12 residues. Germline V gene sequence: CDR1 SGHTA, CDR2 FQGNSA. V lost 5 bases and J 10 bases, leaving 12 bases between the germline ends. CDR3 coding DNA: TGTGCCAGCAGCCGTGATTCATCCGAGCAGTTCTTC. The encoded protein is CASSRDSSEQFF.

The rearrangement links TRBV18 to TRBJ1-2; D is ambiguous. CDR3 length equals 14 residues. V lost 0 bases and J lost 5, with 10 bases in between. Per the germline V gene, CDR1 is KGHSH and CDR2 is LQKENI. Written as DNA, the CDR3 is TGTGCCAGCTCACCACCTGGTGACCCTTATGGCTACACCTTC. This codes for CASSPPGDPYGYTF.

The V gene is TRBV29-1, the J gene TRBJ2-5, with 8 bases fitting TRBD1. With the DNA end fitting TRBJ2-1 better, the J assignment may be wrong. Germline V gene sequence: CDR1 SQVTM, CDR2 ANQGSEA. The CDR3 has 13 amino acids. CDR3 sequence: CSTEDRAEETQFF. For the CDR3, the DNA is TGCAGCACCGAGGACAGGGCAGAAGAGACCCAGTTCTTC.

The rearrangement uses TRBV5-1 and TRBJ2-5; 11 bases line up with TRBD1. Losses at the gene ends were 5 bases for V and 2 bases for J; bases not matched to a gene: 2. The CDR3 is made up of 14 amino acids. Germline CDR1 and CDR2: SGHRS and YFSETQ. In DNA form, the CDR3 reads TGCGCCAGCAGTGGGACAGGGGGACAAGAGACCCAGTACTTC. It translates to CASSGTGGQETQYF.

The V call is TRBV20-1, the J call TRBJ1-1, with a tentative D call TRBD1 (5 bases). V dropped 5 bases and J dropped 0 bases, with 16 bases sitting between them. CDR3 size: 15 residues. Germline V lookup: CDR1 DFQATT, CDR2 SNEGSKA (reference sequence). The CDR3 loop is CSAQTPGRLNTEAFF. CDR3 bases: TGCAGTGCTCAAACCCCGGGACGGTTGAACACTGAAGCTTTCTTT.

The rearrangement links TRBV7-2 to TRBJ2-4; 11 bases agree with TRBD2. The V and J ends lost 3 bases and 0 bases, in that order; junction bases with no gene match: 7. Germline CDR1 and CDR2: SGHTA and FQGNSA. This CDR3 has 18 amino acids. The CDR3 DNA reads as TGTGCCAGCAGCTTTAGAGGAGGACTAGCGGGAGCCAAAAACATTCAGTACTTC. It encodes CASSFRGGLAGAKNIQYF.

This clonotype has a handful of counts. The genes are TRBV6-6 and TRBJ2-5; a weak D match, TRBD2 (5 bases). The germline V gene encodes CDR1 MNHNY and CDR2 SVGAGI (reference sequence). This CDR3 comprises 14 residues. V was shortened by 11 bases and J by 6 bases, with 22 bases between the two germline ends. The chain's CDR3 is CACAGEGVVQTQYF. The CDR3 DNA reads as TGTGCCTGCGCGGGTGAGGGTGTTGTGCAGACCCAGTACTTC.

This clonotype has more than one count but fewer than ten. J is TRBJ2-7 and V is TRBV4-2; 7 nucleotides agree with TRBD1. With the DNA end fitting TRBJ2-5 better, the J assignment may be wrong. The CDR3 is 15 amino acids. Per the germline V gene, CDR1 is LGHNA and CDR2 is YNFKEQ. The CDR3 loop reads CASSQVRTGRETQYF. CDR3 bases: TGTGCCAGCAGCCAAGTGAGGACAGGCCGGGAGACCCAGTACTTC.